This T cell receptor (beta chain) is from a study of read filtering for tumor transcriptome and immune sequencing. Study-level information: Mean patient age was roughly 61 years, range about 47 to 90; 17 male, roughly 14 female.

In its sample, this clonotype was seen many times. Its antigen is unidentified. General study findings and limits: Even smaller IR-seq throughput identified most shared clonotypes.

Germline assignment: CDR1 SQVTM and CDR2 ANQGSEA. Trimming took 1 base from V and 2 from J, leaving 7 bases between them. This CDR3 has 13 amino acids. This library used approximately 390 ng RNA and molecular barcoded adaptors spanning alpha/delta and beta/gamma chains. MiXCR was run by TCRdb on the reads, yielding one entry per CDR3 protein. The table shows roughly 90,000 distinct CDR3 sequences, with around a fifth occurring only once. This TCR derives from a donor at least 40 years old with multiple myeloma. The chain joins TRBV29-1 to TRBJ2-3; the D is unclear. The sample comprised a population of CD138-negative cells sorted from bone marrow. The CDR3, as DNA: TGCAGCGTTGAAGGGAGCTTCACAGATACGCAGTATTTT. Amino acids: CSVEGSFTDTQYF.